These 12 T cell receptor beta chains came from one sample sequenced in a study. This table comes from immunoSEQ multiplex PCR, and its TCRdb copy is limited to in-frame clones, with some not included. The sample contains some 70,000 clones, over 85% of which appear only once. What was sequenced was PBMCs. The receptors shown here come from a middle-aged man with rheumatoid arthritis.

The chain carries TRBV19 and TRBJ1-1; TRBD1 matches at 7 bases. V trimming: 0 bases; J trimming: 2 bases; junction bases outside the gene matches: 18. Germline CDR1 is LNHDA and CDR2 is SQIVND (reference sequence). The CDR3 runs to 20 residues. The CDR3 region has the DNA TGTGCCAGTAGTATAGATTTGGGGTTTCGTACGACAGGGATCAACACTGAAGCTTTCTTT. Encoded protein: CASSIDLGFRTTGINTEAFF. The full variable domain, rest sourced from reference TRBV19 and TRBJ1-1, is DGGITQSPKYLFRKEGQNVTLSCEQNLNHDAMYWYRQDPGQGLRLIYYSQIVNDFQKGDIAEGYSVSREKKESFPLTVTSAQKNPTAFYLCASSIDLGFRTTGINTEAFFGQGTRLTVV.

The chain combines TRBV24-1 with TRBJ1-5; 7 bases fit TRBD1. The CDR3 is 15 amino acids. The V and J ends lost 6 bases and 2 bases, in that order; junction bases with no gene match: 6. Germline V gene sequence: CDR1 KGHDR, CDR2 SFDVKD. The CDR3 is CATSTRGTGNQPQHF. CDR3 nucleotides: TGTGCCACCAGTACCAGGGGGACAGGCAATCAGCCCCAGCATTTT.

The J gene is TRBJ1-3, the V gene TRBV6-4, with unresolved D. Trimming removed 6 bases at V and 0 bases at J, with 9 bases between. Germline CDR1 is MRHNA and CDR2 is SNTAGT. This CDR3 spans 14 amino acids. The CDR3 DNA follows: TGTGCCAGCAGGCCGGATTCCTCTGGAAACACCATATATTTT. Its protein product is CASRPDSSGNTIYF.

The chain recombines TRBV19 with TRBJ2-3, with TRBD2 as a possible D gene (6 bases). The length of the CDR3 is 17 residues. Germline V gives CDR1 LNHDA, CDR2 SQIVND (reference sequence). V lost 1 base and J 6 bases, leaving 20 bases between the germline ends. Written as DNA, the CDR3 is TGTGCCAGTAGTATAGTTGGGGGTGGCGGGGTAAGGGATACGCAGTATTTT. Residues: CASSIVGGGGVRDTQYF.

In its sample, this clone was seen once. The chain is built from TRBV18 and TRBJ2-2, with 13 bases lining up with TRBD2. This CDR3 has 15 residues. V lost 5 bases and J lost 5; bases outside the gene matches: 2. Germline CDR1 is KGHSH and CDR2 is LQKENI. CDR3 sequence (DNA): TGTGCCAGCTCATCGGGACTAGCGGGGACCGGGGAGCTGTTTTTT. Protein sequence: CASSSGLAGTGELFF.

The chain links TRBV5-1 to TRBJ1-6; TRBD1 might be the D (5 bases). Trimming took off 1 base at V and 5 bases at J, with 10 bases between the two ends. The CDR3 covers 15 residues. Germline-derived CDR1 and CDR2 are SGHRS and YFSETQ. CDR3 residues: CASSLLDTNNSPLHF. CDR3 nucleotide sequence: TGCGCCAGCAGCTTGCTGGACACTAATAATTCACCCCTCCACTTT.

V and J are TRBV14 and TRBJ1-5; tentative D call: TRBD1 (6 bases). The CDR3 consists of 15 residues. The V gene's germline CDR1 is SGHDN and CDR2 FVKESK. Trimming cost V 1 base and J 3 bases, with 10 bases left between them. Here the CDR3 reads CASSQAGAINQPQHF. CDR3 nucleotide sequence: TGTGCCAGCAGCCAAGCAGGGGCCATCAATCAGCCCCAGCATTTT.

The chain recombines TRBV5-1 with TRBJ2-5; D perhaps matches TRBD1 (5 bases). Trimming removed 1 base at V and 3 bases at J, with 10 bases between. Germline loops: CDR1 SGHRS, CDR2 YFSETQ. The CDR3 is 14 residues long. CDR3 protein: CASSLIGREETQYF. The CDR3 bases are TGCGCCAGCAGCTTGATTGGCAGGGAAGAGACCCAGTACTTC.

This chain uses TRBV6-5 with TRBJ1-5; weak D call: TRBD1 (5 bases). CDR3 length: 11 amino acids. Germline values: CDR1 MNHEY, CDR2 SVGAGI. Trimming removed 8 bases from V and 9 bases from J, with 11 bases in between. The CDR3: CASGWDGPQHF. CDR3 nucleotide sequence: TGTGCCAGCGGATGGGACGGGCCCCAGCATTTT.

The chain has TRBV5-6 and TRBJ1-5; the D is unclear. This CDR3 has 14 residues. Germline assignment: CDR1 SGHDT and CDR2 YYEEEE. Between the trimmed V and J ends, which lost 3 bases and 3 bases, there was a span of 10 bases. CDR3 DNA: TGTGCCAGCAGCTCCGACACTACCAATCAGCCCCAGCATTTT. Its translation: CASSSDTTNQPQHF.

The gene calls are TRBV19 and TRBJ1-5; 7 positions match TRBD1. The junction had 6 bases not matched to a gene; V was cut back by 1 base and J by 3 bases. This CDR3 contains 16 residues. Germline lookup yields CDR1 LNHDA and CDR2 SQIVND (reference sequence). Written as DNA, the CDR3 is TGTGCCAGTAGTATAGTTTTAGGGGGCTCCAATCAGCCCCAGCATTTT. Protein: CASSIVLGGSNQPQHF.

This clone was seen once. The chain carries TRBV3-1 (or the pseudogene TRBV3-2) and TRBJ2-7; TRBD1 or TRBD2 may be the D gene (5 bases each). The ends were cut back, 4 bases at V and 1 base at J, with 11 bases in the middle. The CDR3 has 14 residues. The germline gives CDR1 LGHDT, CDR2 YNNKEL (reference sequence). In DNA form, the CDR3 reads TGTGCCAGCAGCCTTCGGGACGGTTCCTACGAGCAGTACTTC. It yields the protein CASSLRDGSYEQYF.